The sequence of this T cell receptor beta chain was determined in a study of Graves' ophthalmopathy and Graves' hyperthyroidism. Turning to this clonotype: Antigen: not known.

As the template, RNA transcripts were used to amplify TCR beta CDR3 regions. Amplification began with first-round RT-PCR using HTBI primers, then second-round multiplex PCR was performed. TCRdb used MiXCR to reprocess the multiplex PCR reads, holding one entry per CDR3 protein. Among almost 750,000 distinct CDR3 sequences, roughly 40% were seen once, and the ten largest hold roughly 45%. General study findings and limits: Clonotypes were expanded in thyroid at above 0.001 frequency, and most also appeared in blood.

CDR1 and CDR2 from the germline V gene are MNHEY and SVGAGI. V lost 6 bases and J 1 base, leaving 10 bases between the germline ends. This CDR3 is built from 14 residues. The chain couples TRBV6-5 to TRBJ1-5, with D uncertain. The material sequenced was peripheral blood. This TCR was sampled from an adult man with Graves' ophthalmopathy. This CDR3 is CASRGIGSNQPQHF. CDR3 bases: TGTGCCAGCAGAGGGATAGGGAGCAATCAGCCCCAGCATTTT.